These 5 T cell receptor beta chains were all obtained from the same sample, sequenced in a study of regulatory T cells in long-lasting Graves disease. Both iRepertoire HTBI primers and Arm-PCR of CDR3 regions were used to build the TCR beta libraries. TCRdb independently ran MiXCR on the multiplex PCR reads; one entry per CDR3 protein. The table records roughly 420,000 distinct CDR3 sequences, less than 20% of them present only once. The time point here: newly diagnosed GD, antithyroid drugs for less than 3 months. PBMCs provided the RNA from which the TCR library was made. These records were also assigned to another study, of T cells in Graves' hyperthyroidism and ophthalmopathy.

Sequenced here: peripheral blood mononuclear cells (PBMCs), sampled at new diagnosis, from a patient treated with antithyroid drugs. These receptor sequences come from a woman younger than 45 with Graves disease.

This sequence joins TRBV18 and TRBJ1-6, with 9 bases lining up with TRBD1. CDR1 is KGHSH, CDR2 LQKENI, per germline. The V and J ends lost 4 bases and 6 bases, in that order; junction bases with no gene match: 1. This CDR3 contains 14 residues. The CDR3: CASSRGQGNSPLHF. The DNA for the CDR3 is TGTGCCAGCTCACGGGGACAGGGTAATTCACCCCTCCACTTT.

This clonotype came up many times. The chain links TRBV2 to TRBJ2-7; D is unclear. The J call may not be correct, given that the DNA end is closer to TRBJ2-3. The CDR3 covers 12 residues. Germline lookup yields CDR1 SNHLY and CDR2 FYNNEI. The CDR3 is CASSEQRDTQYF. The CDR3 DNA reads TGTGCCAGCAGTGAACAAAGAGATACGCAGTATTTT.

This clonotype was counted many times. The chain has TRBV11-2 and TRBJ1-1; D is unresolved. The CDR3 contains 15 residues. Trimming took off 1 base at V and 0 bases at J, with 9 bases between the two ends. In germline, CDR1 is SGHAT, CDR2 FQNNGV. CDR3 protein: CASSLGNTMNTEAFF. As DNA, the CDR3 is TGTGCCAGCAGCTTAGGGAACACCATGAACACTGAAGCTTTCTTT.

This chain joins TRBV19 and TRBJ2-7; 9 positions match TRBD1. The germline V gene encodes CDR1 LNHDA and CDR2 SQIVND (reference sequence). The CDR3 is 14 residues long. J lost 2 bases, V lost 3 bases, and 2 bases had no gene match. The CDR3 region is CASSMGTGPYEQYF. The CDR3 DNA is TGTGCCAGTAGTATGGGGACAGGGCCCTACGAGCAGTACTTC.

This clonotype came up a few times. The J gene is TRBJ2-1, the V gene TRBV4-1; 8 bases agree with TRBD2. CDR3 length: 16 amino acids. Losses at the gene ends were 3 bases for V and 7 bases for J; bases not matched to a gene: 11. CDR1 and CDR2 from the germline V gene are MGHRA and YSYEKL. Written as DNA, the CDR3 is TGCGCCAGCAGCCACCTACCGGGACTAGTCGGGAATGAGCAGTTCTTC. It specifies CASSHLPGLVGNEQFF.